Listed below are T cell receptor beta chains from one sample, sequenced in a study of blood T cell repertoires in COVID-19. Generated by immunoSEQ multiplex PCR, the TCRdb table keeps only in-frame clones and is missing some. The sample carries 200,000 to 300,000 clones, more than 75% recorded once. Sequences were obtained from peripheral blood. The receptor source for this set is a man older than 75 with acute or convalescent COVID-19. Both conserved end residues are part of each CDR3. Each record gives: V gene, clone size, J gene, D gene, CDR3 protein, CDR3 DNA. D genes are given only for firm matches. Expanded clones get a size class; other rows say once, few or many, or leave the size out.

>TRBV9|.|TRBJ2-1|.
CASSPQVQGFNEQFF
TGTGCCAGCAGCCCCCAGGTCCAAGGATTCAATGAGCAGTTCTTC
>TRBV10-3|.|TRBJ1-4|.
CAISESEAEKLFF
TGTGCCATCAGTGAGTCGGAGGCGGAAAAACTGTTTTTT
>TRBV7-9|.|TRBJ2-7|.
CASSPTEDVREQYF
TGTGCCAGCAGCCCAACGGAGGATGTGAGGGAGCAGTACTTC
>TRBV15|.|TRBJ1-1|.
CATSGVNTEAFF
TGTGCCACCTCGGGGGTGAACACTGAAGCTTTCTTT
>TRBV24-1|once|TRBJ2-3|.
CATSDQDRKSTDTQYF
TGTGCCACCAGTGACCAAGACAGGAAGAGCACAGATACGCAGTATTTT
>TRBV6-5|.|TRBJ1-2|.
CASSYSSGTYGYTF
TGTGCCAGCAGTTACTCTTCGGGTACATATGGCTACACCTTC
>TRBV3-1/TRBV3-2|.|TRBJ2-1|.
CASSHMGAYNEQFF
TGTGCCAGCAGCCACATGGGGGCGTACAATGAGCAGTTCTTC
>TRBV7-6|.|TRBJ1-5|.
CASSLGSQDSNQPQHF
TGTGCCAGCAGCTTAGGGTCCCAGGATAGCAATCAGCCCCAGCATTTT
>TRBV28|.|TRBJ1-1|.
CASSSPPTGVDSATEAFF
TGTGCCAGCAGTTCGCCCCCCACAGGTGTTGATTCGGCCACTGAAGCTTTCTTT
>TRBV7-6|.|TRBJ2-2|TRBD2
CASSLVALTSVSGELFF
TGTGCCAGCAGCTTAGTGGCCCTGACTAGCGTAAGCGGGGAGCTGTTTTTT
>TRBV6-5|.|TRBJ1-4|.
CASSYGTRGEKLFF
TGTGCCAGCAGTTACGGTACCCGGGGTGAAAAACTGTTTTTT
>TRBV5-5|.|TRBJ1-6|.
CASSLGQANSPLHF
TGTGCCAGCAGCTTGGGCCAGGCTAATTCACCCCTCCACTTT
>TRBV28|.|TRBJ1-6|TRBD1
CASSPRGRGFYNSPLHF
TGTGCCAGCAGTCCCAGGGGGCGAGGATTTTATAATTCACCCCTCCACTTT
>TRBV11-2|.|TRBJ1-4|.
CASGQNEKLFF
TGTGCCAGCGGACAGAATGAAAAACTGTTTTTT
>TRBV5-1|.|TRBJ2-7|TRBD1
CASSRTGQANYEQYF
TGCGCCAGCAGCCGAACCGGACAGGCAAACTACGAGCAGTACTTC
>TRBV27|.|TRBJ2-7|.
CASRQVNRLWEQYF
TGTGCCAGCAGACAGGTGAACCGTTTATGGGAGCAGTACTTC
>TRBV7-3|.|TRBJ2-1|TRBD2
CASSPYGRADNEQFF
TGTGCCAGCAGCCCATACGGGAGGGCGGACAATGAGCAGTTCTTC
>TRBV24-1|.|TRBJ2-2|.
CATSDFGGGDGNGELFF
TGTGCCACCAGTGATTTTGGTGGGGGCGACGGTAACGGGGAGCTGTTTTTT
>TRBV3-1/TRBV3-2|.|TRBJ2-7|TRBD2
CASRLAGGHEQYF
TGTGCCAGCAGACTAGCGGGAGGGCACGAGCAGTACTTC
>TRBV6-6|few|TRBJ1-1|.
CASSLLTGSTEAFF
TGTGCCAGCAGTCTTCTAACGGGGAGCACTGAAGCTTTCTTT
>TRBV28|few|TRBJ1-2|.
CASSFEAETFNYGYTF
TGTGCCAGCAGTTTTGAGGCGGAAACTTTTAACTATGGCTACACCTTC
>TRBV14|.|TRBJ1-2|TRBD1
CASSQAGTAIGGYTF
TGTGCCAGCAGCCAAGCCGGGACAGCCATCGGCGGCTACACCTTC
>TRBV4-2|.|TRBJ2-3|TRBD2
CASSQAGGADTQYF
TGTGCCAGCAGCCAGGCGGGGGGCGCCGATACGCAGTATTTT
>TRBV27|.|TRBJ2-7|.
CASSLRGYEQYF
TGTGCCAGCAGTTTAAGAGGGTACGAGCAGTACTTC
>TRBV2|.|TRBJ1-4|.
CASGPSGNEKLFF
TGTGCCAGCGGCCCCTCGGGGAATGAAAAACTGTTTTTT
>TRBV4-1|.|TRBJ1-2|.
CASSQSTIGRNTF
TGCGCCAGCAGCCAGTCAACTATCGGCCGTAACACCTTC
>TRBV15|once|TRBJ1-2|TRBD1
CATSRARTGIGYTF
TGTGCCACCAGCAGAGCCCGGACAGGGATCGGCTACACCTTC
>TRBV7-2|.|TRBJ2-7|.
CASSPPRGEQYF
TGTGCCAGCAGCCCCCCCCGGGGCGAGCAGTACTTC
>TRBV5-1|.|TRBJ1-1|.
CASSLDTGGNTEAFF
TGCGCCAGCAGCCTGGACACGGGAGGGAACACTGAAGCTTTCTTT
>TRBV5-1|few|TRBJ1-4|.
CASSLTGQTNEKLFF
TGCGCCAGCAGCTTGACTGGACAGACTAATGAAAAACTGTTTTTT
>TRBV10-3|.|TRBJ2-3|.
CAISESEEILDTQYF
TGTGCCATCAGTGAGTCGGAGGAGATTTTAGATACGCAGTATTTT
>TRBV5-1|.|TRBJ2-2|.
CASSLAPPAGELFF
TGCGCCAGCAGCTTGGCCCCCCCAGCCGGGGAGCTGTTTTTT
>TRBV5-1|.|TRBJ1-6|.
CASSSTAGDSYNSPLHF
TGCGCCAGCAGCTCTACGGCGGGGGACTCCTATAATTCACCCCTCCACTTT
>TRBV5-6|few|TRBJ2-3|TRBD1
CASSFLGQGDITDTQYF
TGTGCCAGCAGTTTTCTGGGACAGGGGGATATCACAGATACGCAGTATTTT
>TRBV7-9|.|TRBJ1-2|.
CASSQDNWHGYTF
TGTGCCAGCAGCCAAGACAACTGGCATGGCTACACCTTC
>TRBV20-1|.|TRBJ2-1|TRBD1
CSASQGVEQFF
TGCAGTGCTAGCCAGGGGGTTGAGCAGTTCTTC
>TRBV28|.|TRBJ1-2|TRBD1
CASSLRQGFNYGYTF
TGTGCCAGCAGTTTAAGACAGGGGTTCAACTATGGCTACACCTTC
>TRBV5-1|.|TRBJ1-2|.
CASSLATGENYGYTF
TGCGCCAGCAGCTTGGCTACAGGAGAAAACTATGGCTACACCTTC
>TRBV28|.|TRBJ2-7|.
CASSTNLVPSNEQYF
TGTGCCAGCAGCACAAATCTCGTTCCGTCCAACGAGCAGTACTTC
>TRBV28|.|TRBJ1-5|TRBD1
CASTPLQGLGQPQHF
TGTGCCAGCACCCCTCTACAGGGGCTTGGACAGCCCCAGCATTTT
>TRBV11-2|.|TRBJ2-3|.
CASSSKARTSTDTQYF
TGTGCCAGCAGCTCAAAAGCGAGGACTAGCACAGATACGCAGTATTTT
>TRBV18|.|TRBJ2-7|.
CATTPGGGIYEQYF
TGTGCCACCACCCCCGGCGGGGGCATTTACGAGCAGTACTTC
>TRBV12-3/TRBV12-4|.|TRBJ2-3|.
CASRRVAEHTQYF
TGTGCCAGCAGGCGAGTAGCGGAGCATACGCAGTATTTT
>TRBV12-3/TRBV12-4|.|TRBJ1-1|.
CASTRQRNTEAFF
TGTGCCAGCACCCGACAGAGGAACACTGAAGCTTTCTTT
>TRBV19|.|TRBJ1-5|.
CASTSGVLSNQPQHF
TGTGCCAGTACCTCGGGAGTCCTCTCCAATCAGCCCCAGCATTTT
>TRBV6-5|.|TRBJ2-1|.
CASTPVVGYYNEQFF
TGTGCCAGCACTCCCGTGGTGGGCTACTACAATGAGCAGTTCTTC
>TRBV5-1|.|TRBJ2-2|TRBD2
CASSLETSGNTGELFF
TGCGCCAGCAGCTTGGAGACTAGCGGGAACACCGGGGAGCTGTTTTTT
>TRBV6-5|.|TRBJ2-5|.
CASRIQGSGTQYF
TGTGCCAGCAGGATACAGGGTTCGGGGACCCAGTACTTC
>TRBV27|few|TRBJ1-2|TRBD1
CASSLMGDSEYGYTF
TGTGCCAGCAGTTTAATGGGGGACAGTGAGTATGGCTACACCTTC
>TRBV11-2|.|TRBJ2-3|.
CASSLAPDIPQYF
TGTGCCAGCAGCTTAGCCCCCGACATACCGCAGTATTTT
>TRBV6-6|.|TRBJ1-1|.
CASSYATAEAFF
TGTGCCAGCAGTTACGCGACAGCTGAAGCTTTCTTT
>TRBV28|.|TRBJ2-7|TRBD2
CASSGGGSYEQYF
TGTGCCAGCAGTGGTGGCGGGAGCTACGAGCAGTACTTC
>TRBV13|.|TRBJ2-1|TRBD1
CASFRQGMAKNEQFF
TGTGCCAGCTTTAGACAGGGGATGGCGAAGAATGAGCAGTTCTTC
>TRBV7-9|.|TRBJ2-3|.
CASSFLRVDTQYF
TGTGCCAGCAGCTTTCTGAGGGTTGATACGCAGTATTTT
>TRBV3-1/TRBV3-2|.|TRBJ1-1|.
CASSPFGDEAFF
TGTGCCAGCAGCCCCTTCGGGGATGAAGCTTTCTTT
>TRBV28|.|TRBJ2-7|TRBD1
CASSFTGDEQYF
TGTGCCAGCAGTTTCACAGGGGACGAGCAGTACTTC
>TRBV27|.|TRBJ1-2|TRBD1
CASNRGTGEGGYTF
TGTGCCAGCAATAGGGGGACAGGTGAGGGTGGCTACACCTTC
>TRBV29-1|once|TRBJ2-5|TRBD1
CSVLTGGQETQYF
TGCAGCGTTTTGACAGGGGGCCAGGAGACCCAGTACTTC
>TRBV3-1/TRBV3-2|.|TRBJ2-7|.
CASSKARNYEQYF
TGTGCCAGCAGCAAAGCCAGGAATTACGAGCAGTACTTC
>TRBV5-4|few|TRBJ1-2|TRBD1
CASSGDRRPHYGYTF
TGTGCCAGCAGCGGGGACAGGAGACCACACTATGGCTACACCTTC